The rows below give T cell receptor beta chains drawn from one sample of a study of OX40 agonist ivuxolimab in advanced cancers. Using immunoSEQ multiplex PCR, the repertoire was profiled, and TCRdb retains in-frame clones only, with some absent. The table includes tens of thousands of clones, approximately 80% detected once. This sample comprised CD4+ or CD8+ T cells sorted from blood, obtained in a trial of the OX40 agonist ivuxolimab. Source of these receptors: an adult with an advanced solid tumor such as melanoma, head and neck, liver or kidney cancer. Both conserved end residues are part of each CDR3. D genes are given only for firm matches. A row's size may be missing; if present it is once, few, many or a size class.

DNA	CDR3	size	V	J	D
TGTGCCAGCAGCCCTAGGAGCTCTAGCGGGGGGTCCCAAGAGACCCAGTACTTC	CASSPRSSSGGSQETQYF	.	TRBV7-9	TRBJ2-5	TRBD2
TGTGCCAGCACTATGCAGTTCTTC	CASTMQFF	.	TRBV6-1	TRBJ2-1	.
TGTGCCAGCAGCCAAGCTACGGTGGACGAGCAGTACTTC	CASSQATVDEQYF	.	TRBV7-6	TRBJ2-7	.
TGCGCCAGCAGCTTGCGGGGTGCAACTAATGAAAAACTGTTTTTT	CASSLRGATNEKLFF	few	TRBV5-1	TRBJ1-4	.
TGTGCCAGCACCCGGGGGGATGAAAAACTGTTTTTT	CASTRGDEKLFF	.	TRBV7-9	TRBJ1-4	.
TGTGCCAGCAGCTTAGCTATAACTAATGAAAAACTGTTTTTT	CASSLAITNEKLFF	.	TRBV7-2	TRBJ1-4	.
TGTGCCAGCCGCTTTCTGGGCGCCTACGAGCAGTACTTC	CASRFLGAYEQYF	.	TRBV27	TRBJ2-7	.
TGTGCCAGCCGCGGGACCGCGTATGGCTACACCTTC	CASRGTAYGYTF	.	TRBV2	TRBJ1-2	.
TGTGCCAGCAGTTTACAGGGACACAATGAGCAGTTCTTC	CASSLQGHNEQFF	.	TRBV27	TRBJ2-1	.
TGTGCCAGCAGCTTTGGGGGACAATACGAGCAGTACTTC	CASSFGGQYEQYF	.	TRBV11-2	TRBJ2-7	.
TGTGCCAGCAGCCAAGGGACAGTTGAAGCTTTCTTT	CASSQGTVEAFF	few	TRBV4-2	TRBJ1-1	.
TGTGCCAGCAGTGAATGCTTCGGGACAGGGGTTTTGAGTTGCGAAGCTTTCTTT	CASSECFGTGVLSCEAFF	.	TRBV11-1	TRBJ1-1	TRBD1
TGTGCCAGCCGACAGGGATCAAGCACCGGGGAGCTGTTTTTT	CASRQGSSTGELFF	.	TRBV6-5	TRBJ2-2	TRBD1
TGTGCCAGTGGGACTGTCGAAGTTCTCTACGAGCAGTACTTC	CASGTVEVLYEQYF	.	TRBV11-2	TRBJ2-7	.
TGTGCCATCTATTTAGGTCCGAGAGAGACCCAGTACTTC	CAIYLGPRETQYF	.	TRBV10-3	TRBJ2-5	.
TGTGCCAGCAGCTTAGCCTTGAACACCGGGGAGCTGTTTTTT	CASSLALNTGELFF	.	TRBV11-3	TRBJ2-2	.
TGTGCCATCAGTGAGTTTCAAACCGGGGAGCTGTTTTTT	CAISEFQTGELFF	.	TRBV10-3	TRBJ2-2	.
TGCGCCAGCAGCCAAGAGGGGGCCACTGAAGCTTTCTTT	CASSQEGATEAFF	.	TRBV4-1	TRBJ1-1	.